The next 23 T cell receptor beta chains were all read from a single sample in a study of cytomegalovirus exposure and HLA in healthy donors. The PCR contained 60 Vbeta and 13 Jbeta primers. Assay used: immunoSEQ multiplex PCR; TCRdb lists only in-frame clones, some missing. Here the sample spans about 190,000 clones, about 87% being singletons. Sequenced sample: PBMCs. These receptors all come from a man in his thirties or forties in good health and CMV-seronegative.

This chain uses TRBV7-2 with TRBJ1-5; D is unclear. The CDR3 contains 12 residues. Trimming shortened V by 5 bases and J by 3 bases, and 5 bases separated the two germline ends. Germline V gene data show CDR1 as SGHTA and CDR2 as FQGNSA. CDR3 protein: CASSQHNQPQHF. The CDR3 nucleotides read TGTGCCAGCAGCCAACACAATCAGCCCCAGCATTTT. Filled out from reference TRBV7-2 and TRBJ1-5, the complete variable domain reads GAGVSQSPSNKVTEKGKDVELRCDPISGHTALYWYRQSLGQGLEFLIYFQGNSAPDKSGLPSDRFSAERTGGSVSTLTIQRTQQEDSAVYLCASSQHNQPQHFGDGTRLSIL.

The V and J genes are TRBV5-1 and TRBJ1-1; no clear D. CDR3 size: 14 residues. Germline assignment: CDR1 SGHRS and CDR2 YFSETQ. The ends were cut back, 4 bases at V and 0 bases at J, with 10 bases in the middle. The CDR3 spells CASSRDLMNTEAFF. The CDR3 DNA reads as TGCGCCAGCAGCCGGGATCTCATGAACACTGAAGCTTTCTTT.

V is TRBV6-5 and J is TRBJ2-7; 9 bases are shared with TRBD1. Germline loops: CDR1 MNHEY, CDR2 SVGAGI. This CDR3 spans 12 amino acids. The ends lost 7 bases at V and 5 bases at J; junction bases unmatched: 3. CDR3 coding DNA: TGTGCCAGCACGGACAGGGGTGACGAGCAGTACTTC. Translated: CASTDRGDEQYF.

This clone came up once. The chain carries TRBV7-9 and TRBJ1-3; D is undetermined. Between the trimmed V and J ends, which lost 2 bases and 3 bases, there was a span of 11 bases. Germline V gene lookup returns CDR1 SEHNR and CDR2 FQNEAQ (reference sequence). This CDR3 comprises 15 residues. The CDR3 reads CASSLFLRDGNTIYF. In DNA, the CDR3 is TGTGCCAGCAGCTTATTCCTCCGAGATGGAAACACCATATATTTT. The complete variable domain, with remaining parts taken from reference TRBV7-9 and TRBJ1-3, reads DTGVSQNPRHKITKRGQNVTFRCDPISEHNRLYWYRQTLGQGPEFLTYFQNEAQLEKSRLLSDRFSAERPKGSFSTLEIQRTEQGDSAMYLCASSLFLRDGNTIYFGEGSWLTVV.

The chain carries TRBV4-1 and TRBJ2-3; 7 bases agree with TRBD1. The CDR3 is 15 residues long. CDR1 and CDR2 from the germline V gene are MGHRA and YSYEKL. The V segment lost 5 bases and the J segment 5 bases; nucleotides outside the gene matches: 10. The CDR3 region is CASSDTTGVGDTQYF. As DNA, the CDR3 is TGCGCCAGCAGCGATACAACAGGGGTGGGAGATACGCAGTATTTT.

The chain joins TRBV18 to TRBJ1-3, with a weak D call TRBD1 (5 bases). This CDR3 spans 16 amino acids. The ends were cut back, 0 bases at V and 2 bases at J, with 11 bases in the middle. Per germline, CDR1 KGHSH and CDR2 LQKENI. The CDR3 DNA is TGTGCCAGCTCACCACCTGGCAGGGCTCCTGGAAACACCATATATTTT. Protein sequence: CASSPPGRAPGNTIYF.

CDR3 bases: TGTGCCAGCAGTTTGTCAGGGGGCGCGAACATTCAGTACTTC. This gives the protein CASSLSGGANIQYF. This chain joins TRBV28 and TRBJ2-4; TRBD1 aligns across 8 bases. Looked up from germline, CDR1 is MDHEN and CDR2 is SYDVKM. The ends lost 3 bases at V and 7 bases at J; junction bases unmatched: 5. The CDR3 has 14 residues.

This chain connects TRBV4-1 to TRBJ2-3; D is undetermined. CDR1 and CDR2 from the germline V gene are MGHRA and YSYEKL. The CDR3 has 15 residues. Trimming shortened V by 1 base and J by 9 bases, and 17 bases separated the two germline ends. The CDR3 here is CASSQGNLESSTQYF. CDR3 DNA: TGCGCCAGCAGCCAAGGAAACCTAGAGAGTAGCACGCAGTATTTT.

The V gene is TRBV28, the J gene TRBJ2-5; weak D call: TRBD2 (6 bases). Judging by the DNA end, TRBJ2-7 fits better; the J call may be wrong. This CDR3 is built from 15 residues. Germline V lookup: CDR1 MDHEN, CDR2 SYDVKM. The CDR3, as DNA: TGTGCCAGCAGTTCGGGGACTGGGCCTTCCTACGAGCAGTACTTC. This encodes CASSSGTGPSYEQYF.

This chain connects TRBV6-1 to TRBJ2-1; 8 bases map to TRBD2. The V segment lost 4 bases and the J segment 5 bases; nucleotides outside the gene matches: 7. CDR3 length: 15 amino acids. Germline loops: CDR1 MNHNS, CDR2 SASEGT. This chain's CDR3 is CASSGIAGGHNEQFF. Here the CDR3 DNA reads TGTGCCAGCAGTGGAATTGCGGGGGGTCACAATGAGCAGTTCTTC.

The J gene is TRBJ1-2, the V gene TRBV5-6; no firm D call. The CDR3 sequence is 12 residues long. Trimming pared 5 bases from V and 5 bases from J, leaving 10 bases between. Germline values: CDR1 SGHDT, CDR2 YYEEEE. CDR3 DNA: TGTGCCAGCAGGAGGACTGGGTATGGCTACACCTTC. Protein product: CASRRTGYGYTF. Based on the CDR3 plus reference TRBV5-6 and TRBJ1-2, the full variable domain is DAGVTQSPTHLIKTRGQQVTLRCSPKSGHDTVSWYQQALGQGPQFIFQYYEEEERQRGNFPDRFSGHQFPNYSSELNVNALLLGDSALYLCASRRTGYGYTFGSGTRLTVV.

The chain employs TRBV7-9 and TRBJ2-1, with 10 bases matching TRBD2. In germline, CDR1 is SEHNR, CDR2 FQNEAQ (reference sequence). V was clipped by 5 bases and J by 3 bases; unmatched bases: 7. The CDR3 spans 16 residues. The CDR3 coding sequence is TGTGCCAGCAGCCTCCTTAGCGGGAGGAACTACAATGAGCAGTTCTTC. This translates into CASSLLSGRNYNEQFF.

The chain is built from TRBV7-2 and TRBJ2-3; D not certain. Germline values: CDR1 SGHTA, CDR2 FQGNSA. The CDR3 length is 11 residues. V gave up 5 bases and J gave up 4 bases, with 4 bases separating them. The CDR3 coding sequence is TGTGCCAGCAGCCTCGCAGATACGCAGTATTTT. Translation gives CASSLADTQYF.

A word on this clone: A read error may produce the germline difference seen at one junction end. This sample includes further DNA sequences coding for the same CDR3. The chain joins TRBV18 to TRBJ1-1; 7 nucleotides match TRBD1. Germline V gene data show CDR1 as KGHSH and CDR2 as LQKENI. The CDR3 totals 15 residues. The CDR3 here is CASSPFDRVGPEAFF. In DNA form, the CDR3 reads TGTGCCAGCTCACCGTTCGACAGGGTTGGTCCTGAAGCTTTCTTC.

This clone was counted a few times. The chain links TRBV4-2 to TRBJ1-1; no firm D call. Germline CDR1 LGHNA, CDR2 YNFKEQ. V was cut by 6 bases and J by 0 bases, with 8 bases left in between. There are 13 residues in the CDR3. The CDR3 protein is CASSTRMNTEAFF. The CDR3 DNA follows: TGTGCCAGCAGTACGAGAATGAACACTGAAGCTTTCTTT.

This chain uses TRBV6-6 with TRBJ2-2; D unclear. Trimming took 2 bases from V and 6 from J, leaving 4 bases between them. CDR3 length equals 12 residues. Germline V gene lookup returns CDR1 MNHNY and CDR2 SVGAGI (reference sequence). In nucleotides, the CDR3 is TGTGCCAGCAGTTACCTCTCCGGGGAGCTGTTTTTT. This translates into CASSYLSGELFF.

This chain joins TRBV10-1 and TRBJ1-5, with D unclear. The CDR3 contains 12 residues. Trimming pared 3 bases from V and 4 bases from J, leaving 4 bases between. Germline CDR1 is WNHNN and CDR2 is SYGVQD (reference sequence). The CDR3 loop reads CASSDGNQPQHF. The CDR3 nucleotides are TGCGCCAGCAGTGACGGGAATCAGCCCCAGCATTTT.

This clone has more than one count but fewer than ten. The CDR3 sequence is CASSFDRPNTEAFF. In DNA form, the CDR3 reads TGTGCCAGCAGTTTTGACAGGCCGAACACTGAAGCTTTCTTT. This rearrangement joins TRBV7-8 to TRBJ1-1, with D possibly matching TRBD1 (6 bases). Per germline, CDR1 SGHVS and CDR2 FQNEAQ. V lost 6 bases, J lost 1 base, and 12 bases lay in between. The CDR3 spans 14 residues.

The genes are TRBV28 and TRBJ1-5, with D tentatively TRBD1 (5 bases). Germline CDR1 reads MDHEN; CDR2 reads SYDVKM. Trimming cost V 8 bases and J 7 bases, with 12 bases left between them. The CDR3 length is 12 residues. CDR3 protein: CASDLRGQPQHF. DNA of the CDR3: TGTGCCAGCGATCTTCGGGGGCAGCCCCAGCATTTT.

This chain connects TRBV28 to TRBJ1-2, with D possibly matching TRBD1 (5 bases). The CDR3 runs 14 residues. The V and J ends lost 3 bases and 4 bases respectively, with 12 bases between them. CDR1 and CDR2 from the germline V gene are MDHEN and SYDVKM. The CDR3 spells CASSFSWGRYGYTF. CDR3 nucleotide sequence: TGTGCCAGCAGTTTTTCCTGGGGCCGCTATGGCTACACCTTC.

The chain carries TRBV11-2 and TRBJ1-2, with D possibly TRBD1 on 5 matching bases. V lost 1 base to trimming and J lost 12 bases, with 9 bases between them. CDR1 is SGHAT and CDR2 is FQNNGV in the germline V gene. There are 11 residues in the CDR3. CDR3 loop: CASSLGDSHTF. As DNA, the CDR3 is TGTGCCAGCAGCTTAGGGGACTCGCACACCTTC.

The rearrangement uses TRBV19 and TRBJ2-7, with unresolved D. V lost 3 bases to trimming and J lost 0 bases, with 12 bases between them. Per the germline V gene, CDR1 is LNHDA and CDR2 is SQIVND (reference sequence). This CDR3 has 15 amino acids. CDR3 sequence reads: CASSMAESPSYEQYF. The CDR3 nucleotides read TGTGCCAGTAGTATGGCGGAAAGCCCCTCCTACGAGCAGTACTTC.

The V call is TRBV18, the J call TRBJ2-7; TRBD2 might be the D (6 bases). CDR1 and CDR2 from the germline V gene are KGHSH and LQKENI. With 3 bases removed from V and 6 bases from J, the gap between germline ends came to 15 bases. CDR3 length equals 14 residues. This CDR3 reads CASSPSRGGVEQYF. The CDR3 DNA is TGTGCCAGCTCACCCTCTAGGGGCGGGGTCGAGCAGTACTTC.